This T cell receptor (beta chain) was retrieved from a study of blood T cell repertoires in COVID-19. CDR3 length: 16 residues. Germline assignment: CDR1 LNHDA and CDR2 SQIVND (reference sequence). V shed 0 bases and J shed 3 bases, with 13 bases lying between them. Sequencing used immunoSEQ multiplex PCR; TCRdb keeps in-frame clones, though not all of them. The table has some 62,000 clones, roughly nine tenths seen once. This chain links TRBV19 with TRBJ2-3; possible D gene TRBD1, 6 bases. The sample comprised peripheral blood. The TCR was taken from a woman aged 55-69 years with COVID-19, enrolled during active disease. This CDR3 is CASSIETGLNTDTQYF. The CDR3 DNA sequence: TGTGCCAGTAGTATAGAAACAGGGTTGAATACAGATACGCAGTATTTT.